This T cell receptor (beta chain) was identified in a study of radiation and T cells in renal cell carcinoma. Germline V gene data show CDR1 as ENHRY and CDR2 as SYGVKD. The CDR3 spans 16 residues. The V and J ends lost 9 bases and 0 bases respectively, with 19 bases between them. Data came from immunoSEQ multiplex PCR; TCRdb stores just in-frame clones and leaves some out. The data contain 30,000 to 40,000 clones, over 70% of them singletons. As for time point: blood 4 weeks post-SBRT, at nephrectomy. Specified treatment: 15 Gy SBRT to primary tumor, nephrectomy 4 weeks later. The TCR was taken from a man between 60 and 75 years old with renal cell carcinoma. The rearrangement links TRBV10-3 to TRBJ2-3; weak D call: TRBD2 (5 bases). This sample comprised blood, obtained from a patient whose treatment included radiotherapy and nephrectomy. The CDR3 loop reads CAIKPGRITSTDTQYF. The CDR3 DNA sequence: TGTGCCATTAAACCGGGGAGAATAACTAGCACAGATACGCAGTATTTT.